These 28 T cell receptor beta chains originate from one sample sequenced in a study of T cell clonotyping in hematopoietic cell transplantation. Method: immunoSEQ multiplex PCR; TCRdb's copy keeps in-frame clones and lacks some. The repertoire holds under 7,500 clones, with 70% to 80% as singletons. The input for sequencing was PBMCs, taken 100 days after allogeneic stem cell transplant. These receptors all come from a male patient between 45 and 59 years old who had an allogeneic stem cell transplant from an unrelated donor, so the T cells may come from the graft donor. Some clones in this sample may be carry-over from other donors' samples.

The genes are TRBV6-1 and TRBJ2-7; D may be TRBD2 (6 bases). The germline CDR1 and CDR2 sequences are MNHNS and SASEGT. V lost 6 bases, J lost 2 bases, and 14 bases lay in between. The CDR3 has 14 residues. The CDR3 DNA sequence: TGTGCCAGCAGGCCGCGTGGAGGGGCCTACGAGCAGTACTTC. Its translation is CASRPRGGAYEQYF.

CDR3 sequence reads: CASKKTADSNQPQHF. The CDR3 DNA is TGTGCCAGCAAAAAAACAGCGGACTCTAATCAGCCCCAGCATTTT. The chain recombines TRBV6-5 with TRBJ1-5; unclear D gene. Germline V gene data show CDR1 as MNHEY and CDR2 as SVGAGI. Trimming left V 7 bases short and J 4 bases short, with 17 bases between. The CDR3 extends over 15 amino acids.

The CDR3 is CSVYRGMSGYTF. CDR3 coding DNA: TGCAGCGTTTACAGGGGAATGAGCGGCTACACCTTC. The rearrangement joins TRBV29-1 to TRBJ1-2; 7 bases match TRBD1. The germline gives CDR1 SQVTM, CDR2 ANQGSEA. The junction had 8 bases not matched to a gene; V was cut back by 5 bases and J by 8 bases. The CDR3 runs 12 residues.

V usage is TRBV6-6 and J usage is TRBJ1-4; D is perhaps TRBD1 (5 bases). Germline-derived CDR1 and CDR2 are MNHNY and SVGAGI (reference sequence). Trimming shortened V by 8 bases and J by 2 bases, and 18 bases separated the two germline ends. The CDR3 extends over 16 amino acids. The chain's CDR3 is CASYPPGAGTNEKLFF. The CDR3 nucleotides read TGTGCCAGCTACCCTCCCGGGGCAGGGACTAATGAAAAACTGTTTTTT.

The CDR3 bases are TGTGCCAGCCCACAGGGGCTACACGAGCAGTACTTC. It yields the protein CASPQGLHEQYF. J is TRBJ2-7 and V is TRBV27, with 7 positions matching TRBD1. The CDR3 is 12 residues long. Trimming at V came to 8 bases and at J to 5 bases, leaving 6 bases not matched to a gene. Germline V lookup: CDR1 MNHEY, CDR2 SMNVEV (reference sequence).

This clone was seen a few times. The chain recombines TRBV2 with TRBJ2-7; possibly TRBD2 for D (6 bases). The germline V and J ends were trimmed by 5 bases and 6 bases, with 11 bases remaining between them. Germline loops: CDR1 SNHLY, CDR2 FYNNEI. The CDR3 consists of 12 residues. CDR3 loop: CASSSGVLEQYF. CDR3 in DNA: TGTGCCAGCAGTTCGGGGGTCCTCGAGCAGTACTTC.

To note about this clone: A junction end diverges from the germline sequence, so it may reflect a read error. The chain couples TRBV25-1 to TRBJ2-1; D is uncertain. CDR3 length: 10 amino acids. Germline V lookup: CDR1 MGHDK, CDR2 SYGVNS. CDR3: CASNYYEQFF. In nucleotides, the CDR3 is TGTGCCAGCAACTACTATGAGCAGTTCTTC.

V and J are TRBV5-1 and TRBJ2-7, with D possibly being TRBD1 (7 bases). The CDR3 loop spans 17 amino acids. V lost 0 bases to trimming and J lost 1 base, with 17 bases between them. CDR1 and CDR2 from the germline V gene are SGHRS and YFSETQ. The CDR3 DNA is TGCGCCAGCAGCTTGGATCAAGGCCAGGGGGGTTCCTACGAGCAGTACTTC. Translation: CASSLDQGQGGSYEQYF.

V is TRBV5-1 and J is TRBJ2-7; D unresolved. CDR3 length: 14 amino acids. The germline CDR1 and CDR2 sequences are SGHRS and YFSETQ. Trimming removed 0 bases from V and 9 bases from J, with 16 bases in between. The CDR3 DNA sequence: TGCGCCAGCAGCTTGGGAGACGGGCAGGCTGGGCAGTACTTC. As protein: CASSLGDGQAGQYF.

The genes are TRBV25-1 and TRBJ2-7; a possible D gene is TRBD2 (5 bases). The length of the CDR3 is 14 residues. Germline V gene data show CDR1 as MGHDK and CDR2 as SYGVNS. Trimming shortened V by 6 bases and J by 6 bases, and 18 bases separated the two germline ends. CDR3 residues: CASRLGHSSGEQYF. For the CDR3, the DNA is TGTGCCAGCAGACTAGGTCATTCGTCGGGCGAGCAGTACTTC.

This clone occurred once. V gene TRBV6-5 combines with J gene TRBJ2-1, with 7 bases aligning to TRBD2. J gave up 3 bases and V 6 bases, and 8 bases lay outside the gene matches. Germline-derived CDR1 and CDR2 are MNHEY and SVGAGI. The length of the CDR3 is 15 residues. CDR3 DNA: TGTGCCAGCAGCGCGGGTGGCGGGAGCTACAATGAGCAGTTCTTC. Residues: CASSAGGGSYNEQFF.

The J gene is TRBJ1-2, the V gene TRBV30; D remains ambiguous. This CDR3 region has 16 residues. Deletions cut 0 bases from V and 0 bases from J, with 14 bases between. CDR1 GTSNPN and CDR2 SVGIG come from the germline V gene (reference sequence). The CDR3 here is CAWSVQGQETNYGYTF. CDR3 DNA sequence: TGTGCCTGGAGTGTACAAGGGCAGGAGACTAACTATGGCTACACCTTC. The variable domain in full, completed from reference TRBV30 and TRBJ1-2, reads SQTIHQWPATLVQPVGSPLSLECTVEGTSNPNLYWYRQAAGRGLQLLFYSVGIGQISSEVPQNLSASRPQDRQFILSSKKLLLSDSGFYLCAWSVQGQETNYGYTFGSGTRLTVV.

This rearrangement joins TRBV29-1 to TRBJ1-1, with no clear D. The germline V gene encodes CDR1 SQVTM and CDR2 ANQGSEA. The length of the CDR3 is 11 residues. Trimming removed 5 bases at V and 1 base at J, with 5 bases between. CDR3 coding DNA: TGCAGCGTTCCGGGGAACACTGAAGCTTTCTTT. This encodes CSVPGNTEAFF. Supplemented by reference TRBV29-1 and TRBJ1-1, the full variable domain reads SAVISQKPSRDICQRGTSLTIQCQVDSQVTMMFWYRQQPGQSLTLIATANQGSEATYESGFVIDKFPISRPNLTFSTLTVSNMSPEDSSIYLCSVPGNTEAFFGQGTRLTVV.

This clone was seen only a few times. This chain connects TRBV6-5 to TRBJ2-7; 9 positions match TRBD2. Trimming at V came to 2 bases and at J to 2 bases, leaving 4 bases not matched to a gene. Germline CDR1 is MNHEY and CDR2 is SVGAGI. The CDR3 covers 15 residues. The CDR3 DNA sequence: TGTGCCAGCAGTTACATACTAGCGGGCCCCTACGAGCAGTACTTC. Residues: CASSYILAGPYEQYF.

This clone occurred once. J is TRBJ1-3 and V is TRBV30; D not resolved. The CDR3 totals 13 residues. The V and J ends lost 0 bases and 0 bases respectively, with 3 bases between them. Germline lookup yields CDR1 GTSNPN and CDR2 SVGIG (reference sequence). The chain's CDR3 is CAWSVGSGNTIYF. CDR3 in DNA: TGTGCCTGGAGTGTCGGCTCTGGAAACACCATATATTTT.

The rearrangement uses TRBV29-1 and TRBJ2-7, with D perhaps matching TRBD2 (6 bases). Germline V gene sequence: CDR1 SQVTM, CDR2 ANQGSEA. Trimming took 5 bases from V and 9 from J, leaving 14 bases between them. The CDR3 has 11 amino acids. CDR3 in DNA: TGCAGCGTTTTTGCGGGGCAGGGGCAGTACTTC. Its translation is CSVFAGQGQYF.

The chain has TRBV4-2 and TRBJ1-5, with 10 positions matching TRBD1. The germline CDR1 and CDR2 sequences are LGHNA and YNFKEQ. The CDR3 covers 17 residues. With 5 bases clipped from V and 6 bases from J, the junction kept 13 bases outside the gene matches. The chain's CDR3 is CASSSSSLTGGFQPQHF. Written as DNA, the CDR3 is TGTGCCAGCAGCTCCTCGAGCCTGACAGGGGGCTTTCAGCCCCAGCATTTT.

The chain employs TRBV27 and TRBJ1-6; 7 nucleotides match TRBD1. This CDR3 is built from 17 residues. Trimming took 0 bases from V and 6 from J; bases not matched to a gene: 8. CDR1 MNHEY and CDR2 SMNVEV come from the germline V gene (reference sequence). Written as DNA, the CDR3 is TGTGCCAGCAGTTTATCGCAGGGACAGCCAGCTAATTCACCCCTCCACTTT. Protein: CASSLSQGQPANSPLHF.

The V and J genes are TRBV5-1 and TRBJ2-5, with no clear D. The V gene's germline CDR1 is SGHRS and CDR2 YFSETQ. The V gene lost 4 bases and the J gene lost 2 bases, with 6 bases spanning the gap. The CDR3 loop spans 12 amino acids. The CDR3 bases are TGCGCCAGCAGCCGATTTCAAGAGACCCAGTACTTC. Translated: CASSRFQETQYF.

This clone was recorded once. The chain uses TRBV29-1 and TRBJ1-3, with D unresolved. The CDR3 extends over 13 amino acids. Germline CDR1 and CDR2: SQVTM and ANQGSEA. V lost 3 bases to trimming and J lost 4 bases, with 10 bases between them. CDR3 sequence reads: CSVESLGGNTIYF. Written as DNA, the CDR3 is TGCAGCGTTGAGTCCCTAGGAGGAAACACCATATATTTT.

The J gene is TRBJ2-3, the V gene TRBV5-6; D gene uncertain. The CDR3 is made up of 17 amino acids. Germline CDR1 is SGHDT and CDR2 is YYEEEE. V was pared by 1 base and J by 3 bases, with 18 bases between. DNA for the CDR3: TGTGCCAGCAGCTTGTACCCAAGGTCGGTGGGAACAGATACGCAGTATTTT. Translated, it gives CASSLYPRSVGTDTQYF.

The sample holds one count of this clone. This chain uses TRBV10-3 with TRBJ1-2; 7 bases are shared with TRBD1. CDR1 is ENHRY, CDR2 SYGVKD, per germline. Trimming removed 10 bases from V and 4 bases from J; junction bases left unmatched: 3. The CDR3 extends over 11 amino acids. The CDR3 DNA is TGTGCCACCCGACAGGGCTATGGCTACACCTTC. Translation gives CATRQGYGYTF.

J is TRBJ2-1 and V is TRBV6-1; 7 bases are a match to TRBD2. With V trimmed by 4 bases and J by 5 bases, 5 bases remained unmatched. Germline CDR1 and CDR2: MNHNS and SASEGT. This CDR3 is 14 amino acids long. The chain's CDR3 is CASSGGGRNNEQFF. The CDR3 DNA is TGTGCCAGCAGTGGGGGGGGACGAAACAATGAGCAGTTCTTC.

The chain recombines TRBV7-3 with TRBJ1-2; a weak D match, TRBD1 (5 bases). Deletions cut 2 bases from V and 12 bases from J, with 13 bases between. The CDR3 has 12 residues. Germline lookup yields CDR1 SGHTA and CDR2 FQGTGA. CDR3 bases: TGTGCCAGCAGCTTAGGGGGTGACAGTCACACCTTC. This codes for CASSLGGDSHTF.

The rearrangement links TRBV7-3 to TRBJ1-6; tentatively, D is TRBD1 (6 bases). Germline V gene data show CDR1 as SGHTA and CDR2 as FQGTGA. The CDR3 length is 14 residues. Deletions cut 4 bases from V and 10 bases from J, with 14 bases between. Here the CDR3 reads CASSSTGAQSPLHF. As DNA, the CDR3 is TGTGCCAGCAGCTCGACAGGTGCTCAATCACCCCTCCACTTT.

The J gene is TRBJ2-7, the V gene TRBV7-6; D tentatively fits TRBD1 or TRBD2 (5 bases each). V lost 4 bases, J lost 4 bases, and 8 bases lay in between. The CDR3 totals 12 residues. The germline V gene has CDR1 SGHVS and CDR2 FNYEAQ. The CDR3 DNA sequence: TGTGCCAGCAGCTCCGGGACGTACGAGCAGTACTTC. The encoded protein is CASSSGTYEQYF.

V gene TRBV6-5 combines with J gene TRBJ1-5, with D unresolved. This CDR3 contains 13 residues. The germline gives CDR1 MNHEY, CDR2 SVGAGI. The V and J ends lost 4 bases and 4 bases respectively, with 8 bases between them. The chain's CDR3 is CASSSTLNQPQHF. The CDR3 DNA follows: TGTGCCAGCAGTTCGACGCTTAATCAGCCCCAGCATTTT.

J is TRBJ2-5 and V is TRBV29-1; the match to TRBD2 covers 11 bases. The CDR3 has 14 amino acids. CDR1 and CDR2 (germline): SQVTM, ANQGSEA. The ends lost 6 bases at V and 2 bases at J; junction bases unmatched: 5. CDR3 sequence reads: CSVTSGGIQETQYF. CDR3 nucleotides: TGCAGCGTCACTAGCGGGGGTATACAAGAGACCCAGTACTTC.